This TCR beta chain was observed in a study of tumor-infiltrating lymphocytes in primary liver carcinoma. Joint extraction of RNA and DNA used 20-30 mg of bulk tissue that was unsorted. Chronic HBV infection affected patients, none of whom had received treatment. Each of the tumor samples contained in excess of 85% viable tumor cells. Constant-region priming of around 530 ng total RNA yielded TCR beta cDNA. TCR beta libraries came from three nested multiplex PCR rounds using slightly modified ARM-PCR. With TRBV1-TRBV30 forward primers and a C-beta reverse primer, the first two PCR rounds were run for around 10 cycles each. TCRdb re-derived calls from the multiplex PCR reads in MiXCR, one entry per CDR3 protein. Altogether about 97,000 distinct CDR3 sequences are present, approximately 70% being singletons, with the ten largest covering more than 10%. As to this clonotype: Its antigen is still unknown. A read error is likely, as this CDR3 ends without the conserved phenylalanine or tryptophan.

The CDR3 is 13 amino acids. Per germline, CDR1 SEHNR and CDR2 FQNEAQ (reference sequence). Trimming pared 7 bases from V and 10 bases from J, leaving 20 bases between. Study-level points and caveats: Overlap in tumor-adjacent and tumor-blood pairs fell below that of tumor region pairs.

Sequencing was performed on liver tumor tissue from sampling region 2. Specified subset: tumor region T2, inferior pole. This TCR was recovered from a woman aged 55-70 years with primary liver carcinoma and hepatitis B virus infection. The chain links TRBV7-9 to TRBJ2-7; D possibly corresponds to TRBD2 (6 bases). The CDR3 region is CASNLASDLSQYL. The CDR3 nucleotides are TGTGCCAGCAACTTGGCTAGCGACCTTTCTCAGTACCTC.